This T cell receptor (beta chain) is from a study of blood T cell repertoires in COVID-19. Only in-frame clones appear in the TCRdb table, and some are missing; sequencing was by immunoSEQ multiplex PCR. There are tens of thousands of clones in the sample; about 85% occur only once, and roughly a quarter lies in the top ten. V lost 3 bases and J lost 5, with 16 bases in between. This CDR3 contains 15 residues. Looked up from germline, CDR1 is MNHEY and CDR2 is SMNVEV (reference sequence). This TCR was recovered from a human donor in a cohort sampled during active COVID-19. This chain joins TRBV27 and TRBJ2-5, with D maybe TRBD2 (5 bases). The sequencing sample was made of peripheral blood. CDR3 protein: CASSLARGIGETQYF. CDR3 in DNA: TGTGCCAGCAGTTTGGCCCGAGGGATCGGGGAGACCCAGTACTTC.